These 13 T cell receptor beta chains originate from one sample sequenced in a study of graft-versus-host responses after intestinal transplantation. Using immunoSEQ multiplex PCR, the repertoire was profiled, and TCRdb retains in-frame clones only, with some absent. The sample yields roughly 4,800 clones, 72% seen once. The source was PBMCs, collected 541 days after intestinal transplant. The receptors stem from a human patient who received an intestinal transplant, so some T cells may come from the graft donor.

This rearrangement joins TRBV6-6 to TRBJ2-7; 12 positions agree with TRBD1. The CDR3 totals 15 residues. The germline CDR1 and CDR2 sequences are MNHNY and SVGAGI (reference sequence). Unmatched junction bases numbered 9, after V lost 6 bases and J lost 6 bases. The CDR3 DNA reads TGTGCCAGCAGCAATCTGGGACAGGGGGCTCGCGAGCAGTACTTC. The encoded protein is CASSNLGQGAREQYF.

This clone occurred once. V and J are TRBV6-9 and TRBJ2-7, with D hard to call. The germline gives CDR1 MNHGY, CDR2 SVAAGI. V shed 6 bases and J shed 5 bases, with 11 bases lying between them. This CDR3 is 12 amino acids long. The DNA for the CDR3 is TGTGCCAGCAGGACCGGGTTTAACGAGCAGTACTTC. This codes for CASRTGFNEQYF.

The genes are TRBV4-3 and TRBJ2-3; D ambiguous. Deletions cut 0 bases from V and 6 bases from J, with 13 bases between. The CDR3 totals 15 residues. Germline V lookup: CDR1 LGHNA, CDR2 YSLEER. CDR3 loop: CASSQDRKGIDTQYF. The CDR3 nucleotides are TGCGCCAGCAGCCAAGATAGAAAGGGTATTGATACGCAGTATTTT.

As concerns this clone: It may be a read error: a sequence one base away is much more abundant. The rearrangement links TRBV27 to TRBJ2-7; no clear D gene. CDR1 is MNHEY and CDR2 is SMNVEV in the germline V gene (reference sequence). CDR3 size: 13 residues. Trimming stripped 3 bases from V and 3 bases from J, with 9 bases between. The CDR3 sequence: CASSLGSNYEQYF. Here the CDR3 DNA reads TGTGCCAGCAGTTTGGGCAGTAACTACGAGCAGTACTTC.

This sequence joins TRBV7-2 and TRBJ1-5, with TRBD1 matching 9 bases. The CDR3 has 15 residues. The junction had 5 bases not matched to a gene; V was cut back by 5 bases and J by 3 bases. The germline V gene has CDR1 SGHTA and CDR2 FQGNSA. CDR3 in DNA: TGTGCCAGCAGCCCTGGGGACAGGGTCAATCAGCCCCAGCATTTT. As protein: CASSPGDRVNQPQHF.

CDR3 coding DNA: TGTGCCAGCAGGTTGCCCCGATCAGGGGCTAATGAAAAACTGTTTTTT. Residues: CASRLPRSGANEKLFF. The chain uses TRBV5-8 and TRBJ1-4; D possibly corresponds to TRBD1 (6 bases). This CDR3 is built from 16 residues. Germline-derived CDR1 and CDR2 are SGHTS and YDEGEE. V lost 5 bases to trimming and J lost 3 bases, with 17 bases between them.

This clone showed up just a few times. This chain connects TRBV30 to TRBJ1-1; D is unclear. Germline CDR1 and CDR2: GTSNPN and SVGIG (reference sequence). CDR3 length equals 11 residues. Trimming took off 0 bases at V and 4 bases at J, with 3 bases between the two ends. The CDR3 DNA follows: TGTGCCTGGAGTGTTCCCACTGAAGCTTTCTTT. Translating it yields CAWSVPTEAFF.

As to this clone: The same CDR3 arises from other DNA sequences in this sample as well. This rearrangement joins TRBV6-6 to TRBJ2-7; TRBD2 agrees at 10 bases. Germline trimming cut 0 bases from V and 2 bases from J; bases unmatched to any gene: 1. The germline CDR1 and CDR2 sequences are MNHNY and SVGAGI (reference sequence). The CDR3 consists of 15 residues. CDR3 loop: CASSYSSGGAYEQYF. In DNA form, the CDR3 reads TGTGCCAGCAGTTACTCGAGCGGGGGGGCCTACGAGCAGTACTTC.

The rearrangement joins TRBV18 to TRBJ2-7; 14 nucleotides line up with TRBD2. V was clipped by 4 bases and J by 6 bases; unmatched bases: 5. Germline V gene data show CDR1 as KGHSH and CDR2 as LQKENI. The CDR3 consists of 15 residues. The CDR3 DNA follows: TGTGCCAGCTCACGGGGACTAGCGGGGGACCCCGAGCAGTACTTC. Translated, it gives CASSRGLAGDPEQYF.

The chain carries TRBV6-5 and TRBJ2-5, with 8 bases lining up with TRBD1. CDR1 and CDR2 (germline): MNHEY, SVGAGI. This CDR3 contains 12 residues. Trimming took 4 bases from V and 5 from J; bases not matched to a gene: 0. CDR3 nucleotides: TGTGCCAGCAGTTGGGACAGGGAGACCCAGTACTTC. Protein product: CASSWDRETQYF.

On this clone itself: A far larger clone is just one base off, so this is likely a read error. The chain combines TRBV6-4 with TRBJ2-2; D unclear. Germline V CDR1 and CDR2: MRHNA, SNTAGT. The CDR3 runs 14 residues. CDR3 bases: TGTGCCATCAGTGCAAAGGGCCACACCGGGGAGCTGTTTTTT. Its translation: CAISAKGHTGELFF.

This chain joins TRBV4-3 and TRBJ2-2; 11 bases line up with TRBD2. J gave up 6 bases and V 1 base, and 10 bases lay outside the gene matches. Germline-derived CDR1 and CDR2 are LGHNA and YSLEER. The CDR3 spans 18 residues. CDR3 sequence (DNA): TGCGCCAGCAGCCAAGCAGGCGATAGCGGGGGGGCCCCCGGGGAGCTGTTTTTT. Protein sequence: CASSQAGDSGGAPGELFF.

This clone was seen just once. The gene calls are TRBV6-6 and TRBJ2-1, with TRBD2 as a possible D gene (6 bases). V was trimmed by 6 bases and J by 5 bases, leaving 14 bases between them. The CDR3 runs 14 residues. The V gene's germline CDR1 is MNHNY and CDR2 SVGAGI (reference sequence). CDR3 loop: CASSKARGNNEQFF. The CDR3 nucleotides are TGTGCCAGCAGCAAGGCCCGGGGGAACAATGAGCAGTTCTTC.